The 9 T cell receptor beta chains below were found in one sample sequenced in a study of T-cell memory formation after mild COVID-19. Each CDR3 protein gets one entry after TCRdb re-called the 5' RACE reads with MiXCR. The table shows more than 250,000 distinct CDR3 sequences, with around 15% occurring only once. The sequencing input was PBMCs or a T cell subset sorted from them (not recorded which). The receptors were sampled from a man aged 18 to 35 who had mild COVID-19 (a few samples of this study predate the infection). Cell type and time point are not known.

This clonotype came up a few times. The chain recombines TRBV20-1 with TRBJ1-1, with D perhaps matching TRBD1 (6 bases). CDR1 and CDR2 (germline): DFQATT, SNEGSKA (reference sequence). V lost 2 bases to trimming and J lost 4 bases, with 14 bases between them. The CDR3 runs 14 residues. The CDR3 bases are TGCAGTGCTAGAACCCGGGGGGCCCCCACTGAAGCTTTCTTT. Translated: CSARTRGAPTEAFF.

This clonotype was recorded at least ten times. V and J are TRBV4-3 and TRBJ1-2; D perhaps matches TRBD1 (6 bases). This CDR3 has 14 residues. Germline CDR1 is LGHNA and CDR2 is YSLEER. V lost 4 bases and J lost 2, with 11 bases in between. The CDR3 DNA sequence: TGCGCCAGCAGCCGCGGACAGATGAACTATGGCTACACCTTC. It translates to CASSRGQMNYGYTF.

Ten or more counts support this clonotype. The chain couples TRBV5-1 to TRBJ2-3; 8 bases are a match to TRBD1. From germline, CDR1 is SGHRS and CDR2 YFSETQ. V lost 2 bases, J lost 0 bases, and 2 bases stayed unmatched. This CDR3 is built from 15 residues. CDR3 coding DNA: TGCGCCAGCAGCTTCGACAGGGGAAGCACAGATACGCAGTATTTT. It encodes CASSFDRGSTDTQYF. The full variable domain, in which reference TRBV5-1 and TRBJ2-3 provide the parts outside the CDR3, is KAGVTQTPRYLIKTRGQQVTLSCSPISGHRSVSWYQQTPGQGLQFLFEYFSETQRNKGNFPGRFSGRQFSNSRSEMNVSTLELGDSALYLCASSFDRGSTDTQYFGPGTRLTVL.

The gene calls are TRBV20-1 and TRBJ2-5; TRBD2 is a possible D gene (5 bases). The CDR3 length is 14 residues. CDR1 and CDR2 (germline): DFQATT, SNEGSKA (reference sequence). V lost 0 bases, J lost 4 bases, and 12 bases lay in between. The CDR3 nucleotides are TGCAGTGCTAGAGATCCAGGTCGGGGAGAGACCCAGTACTTC. Translating gives CSARDPGRGETQYF.

The chain uses TRBV7-2 and TRBJ2-1; D is unresolved. V was pared by 5 bases and J by 12 bases, with 11 bases between. Germline CDR1 reads SGHTA; CDR2 reads FQGNSA. This CDR3 region has 11 residues. The CDR3 protein is CASSQADWQFF. The DNA of the CDR3 is TGTGCCAGCAGCCAGGCCGACTGGCAGTTCTTC.

This clonotype came up many times. The J gene is TRBJ2-2, the V gene TRBV7-3, with D tentatively TRBD2 (6 bases). CDR3 length: 15 amino acids. V gave up 3 bases and J gave up 0 bases, with 8 bases separating them. CDR1 SGHTA and CDR2 FQGTGA come from the germline V gene. The CDR3, as DNA: TGTGCCAGCAGCTTCGGAGGGACGAACACCGGGGAGCTGTTTTTT. Its protein product is CASSFGGTNTGELFF. Full variable domain (remainder filled in from reference TRBV7-3 and TRBJ2-2): GAGVSQTPSNKVTEKGKYVELRCDPISGHTALYWYRQSLGQGPEFLIYFQGTGAADDSGLPNDRFFAVRPEGSVSTLKIQRTERGDSAVYLCASSFGGTNTGELFFGEGSRLTVL.

The gene calls are TRBV6-5 and TRBJ1-2; D is uncertain. The germline V gene has CDR1 MNHEY and CDR2 SVGAGI. V lost 2 bases to trimming and J lost 5 bases, with 12 bases between them. The CDR3 is 14 residues long. CDR3: CASSYRGETYGYTF. In DNA form, the CDR3 reads TGTGCCAGCAGTTACCGCGGAGAGACGTATGGCTACACCTTC.

The chain joins TRBV5-8 to TRBJ2-1, with D perhaps given as TRBD1 or TRBD2 (6 bases each). Trimming took 4 bases from V and 9 from J, leaving 14 bases between them. Germline V gene lookup returns CDR1 SGHTS and CDR2 YDEGEE. CDR3 length equals 13 residues. CDR3 protein: CASSGGTLGEQFF. In DNA form, the CDR3 reads TGTGCCAGCAGCGGCGGGACACTGGGTGAGCAGTTCTTC. Looking up the rest from reference TRBV5-8 and TRBJ2-1 gives the full variable domain: EAGVTQSPTHLIKTRGQQATLRCSPISGHTSVYWYQQALGLGLQFLLWYDEGEERNRGNFPPRFSGRQFPNYSSELNVNALELEDSALYLCASSGGTLGEQFFGPGTRLTVL.

The chain combines TRBV6-5 with TRBJ2-1, with TRBD2 identical over 10 bases. The CDR3 length is 15 residues. The junction had 8 bases not matched to a gene; V was cut back by 10 bases and J by 2 bases. Germline CDR1 MNHEY, CDR2 SVGAGI. The CDR3 loop is CATKGSGGAYNEQFF. The CDR3 coding sequence is TGTGCCACCAAAGGGAGCGGGGGGGCCTACAATGAGCAGTTCTTC.